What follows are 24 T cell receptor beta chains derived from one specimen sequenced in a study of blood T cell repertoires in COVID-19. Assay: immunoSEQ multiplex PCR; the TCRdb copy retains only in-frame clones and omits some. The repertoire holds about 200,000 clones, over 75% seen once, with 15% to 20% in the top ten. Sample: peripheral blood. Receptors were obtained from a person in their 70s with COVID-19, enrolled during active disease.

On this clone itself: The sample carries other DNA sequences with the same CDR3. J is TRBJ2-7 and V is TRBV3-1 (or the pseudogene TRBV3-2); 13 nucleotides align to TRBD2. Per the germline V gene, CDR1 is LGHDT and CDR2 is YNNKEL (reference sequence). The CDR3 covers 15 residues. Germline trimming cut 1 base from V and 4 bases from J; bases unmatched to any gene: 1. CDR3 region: CASSQGLAGGYEQYF. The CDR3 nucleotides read TGTGCCAGCAGCCAAGGACTAGCGGGAGGATACGAGCAGTACTTC.

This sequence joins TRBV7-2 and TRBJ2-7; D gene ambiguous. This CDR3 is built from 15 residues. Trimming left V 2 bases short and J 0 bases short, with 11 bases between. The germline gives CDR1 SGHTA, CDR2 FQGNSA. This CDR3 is CASSLYDSSSYEQYF. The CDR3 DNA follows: TGTGCCAGCAGCTTATACGACTCCAGCTCCTACGAGCAGTACTTC. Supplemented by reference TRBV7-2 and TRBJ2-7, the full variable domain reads GAGVSQSPSNKVTEKGKDVELRCDPISGHTALYWYRQSLGQGLEFLIYFQGNSAPDKSGLPSDRFSAERTGGSVSTLTIQRTQQEDSAVYLCASSLYDSSSYEQYFGPGTRLTVT.

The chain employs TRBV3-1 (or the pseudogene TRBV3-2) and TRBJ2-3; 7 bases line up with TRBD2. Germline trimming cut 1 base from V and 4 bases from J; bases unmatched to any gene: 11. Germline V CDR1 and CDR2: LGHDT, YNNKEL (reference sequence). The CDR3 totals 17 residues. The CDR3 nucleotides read TGTGCCAGCAGCCAAGGTTGGGGCGGGAGCGTGGCAGATACGCAGTATTTT. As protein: CASSQGWGGSVADTQYF.

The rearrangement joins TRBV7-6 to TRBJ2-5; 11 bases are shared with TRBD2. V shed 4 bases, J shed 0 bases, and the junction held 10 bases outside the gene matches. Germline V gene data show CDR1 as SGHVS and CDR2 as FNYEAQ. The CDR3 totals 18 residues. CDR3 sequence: CASSSGGLAAKYQETQYF. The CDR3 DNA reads TGTGCCAGCAGCTCAGGGGGACTAGCGGCAAAGTACCAAGAGACCCAGTACTTC.

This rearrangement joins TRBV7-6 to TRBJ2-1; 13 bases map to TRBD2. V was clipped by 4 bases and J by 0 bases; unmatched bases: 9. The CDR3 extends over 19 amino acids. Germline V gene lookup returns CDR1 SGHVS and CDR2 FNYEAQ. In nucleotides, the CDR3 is TGTGCCAGCAGCTCCACTAGCGGGGGGGCGAAAAGCTCCTACAATGAGCAGTTCTTC. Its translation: CASSSTSGGAKSSYNEQFF.

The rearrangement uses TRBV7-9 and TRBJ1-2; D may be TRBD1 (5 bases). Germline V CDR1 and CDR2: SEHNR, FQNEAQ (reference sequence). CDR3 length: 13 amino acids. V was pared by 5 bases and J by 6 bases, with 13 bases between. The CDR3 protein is CASSTTSTDGYTF. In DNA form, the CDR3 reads TGTGCCAGCAGCACAACCTCGACAGATGGCTACACCTTC.

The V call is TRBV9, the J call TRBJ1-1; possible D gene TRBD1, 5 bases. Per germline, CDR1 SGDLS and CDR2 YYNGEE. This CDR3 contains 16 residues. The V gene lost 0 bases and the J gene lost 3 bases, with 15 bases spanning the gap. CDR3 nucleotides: TGTGCCAGCAGCGTAGGGGCGGATGGGGGGTACACTGAAGCTTTCTTT. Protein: CASSVGADGGYTEAFF.

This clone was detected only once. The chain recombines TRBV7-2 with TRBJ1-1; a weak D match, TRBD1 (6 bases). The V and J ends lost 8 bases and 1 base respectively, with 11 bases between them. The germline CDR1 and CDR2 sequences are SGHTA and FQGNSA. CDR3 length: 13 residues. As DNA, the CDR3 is TGTGCCAGCCCAGGGGTAAGGAACACTGAAGCTTTCTTT. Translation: CASPGVRNTEAFF.

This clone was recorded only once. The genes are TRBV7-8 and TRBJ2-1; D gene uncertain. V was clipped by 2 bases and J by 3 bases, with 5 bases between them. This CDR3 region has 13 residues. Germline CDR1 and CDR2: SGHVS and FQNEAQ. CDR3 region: CASSLNSYNEQFF. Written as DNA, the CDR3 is TGTGCCAGCAGCTTAAACAGCTACAATGAGCAGTTCTTC. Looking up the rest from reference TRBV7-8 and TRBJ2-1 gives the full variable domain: GAGVSQSPRYKVAKRGQDVALRCDPISGHVSLFWYQQALGQGPEFLTYFQNEAQLDKSGLPSDRFFAERPEGSVSTLKIQRTQQEDSAVYLCASSLNSYNEQFFGPGTRLTVL.

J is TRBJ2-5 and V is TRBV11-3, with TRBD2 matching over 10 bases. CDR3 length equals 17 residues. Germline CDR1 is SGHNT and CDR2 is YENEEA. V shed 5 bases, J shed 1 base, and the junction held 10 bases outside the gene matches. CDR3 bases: TGTGCCAGCAGCGCGAAGACTAGCGGGCGCCGCCAAGAGACCCAGTACTTC. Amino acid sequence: CASSAKTSGRRQETQYF. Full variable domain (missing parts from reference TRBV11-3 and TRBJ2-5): EAGVVQSPRYKIIEKKQPVAFWCNPISGHNTLYWYLQNLGQGPELLIRYENEEAVDDSQLPKDRFSAERLKGVDSTLKIQPAELGDSAVYLCASSAKTSGRRQETQYFGPGTRLLVL.

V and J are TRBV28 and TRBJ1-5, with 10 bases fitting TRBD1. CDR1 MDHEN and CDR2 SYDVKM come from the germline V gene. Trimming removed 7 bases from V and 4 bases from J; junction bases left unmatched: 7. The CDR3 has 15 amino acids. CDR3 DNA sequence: TGTGCCAGCACCAATTCGGACAGGGGGAATCAGCCCCAGCATTTT. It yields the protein CASTNSDRGNQPQHF.

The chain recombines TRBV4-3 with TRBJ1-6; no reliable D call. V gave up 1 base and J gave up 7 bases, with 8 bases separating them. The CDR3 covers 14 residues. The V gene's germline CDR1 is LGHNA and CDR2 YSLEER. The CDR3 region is CASSQVGGNSPLHF. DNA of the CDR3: TGCGCCAGCAGCCAAGTGGGAGGCAATTCACCCCTCCACTTT.

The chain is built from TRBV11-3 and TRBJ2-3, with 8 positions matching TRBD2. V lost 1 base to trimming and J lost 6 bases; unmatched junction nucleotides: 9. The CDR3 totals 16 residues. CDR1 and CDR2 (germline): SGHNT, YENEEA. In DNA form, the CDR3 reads TGTGCCAGCAGCTTAGGGGGTAGCGGGGCGAGGGATACGCAGTATTTT. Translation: CASSLGGSGARDTQYF. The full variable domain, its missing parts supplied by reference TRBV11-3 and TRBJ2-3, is EAGVVQSPRYKIIEKKQPVAFWCNPISGHNTLYWYLQNLGQGPELLIRYENEEAVDDSQLPKDRFSAERLKGVDSTLKIQPAELGDSAVYLCASSLGGSGARDTQYFGPGTRLTVL.

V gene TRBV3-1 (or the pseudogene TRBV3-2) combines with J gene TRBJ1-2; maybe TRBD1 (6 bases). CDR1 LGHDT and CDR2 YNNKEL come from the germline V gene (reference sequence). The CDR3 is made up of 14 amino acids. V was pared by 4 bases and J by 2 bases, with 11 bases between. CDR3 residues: CASSPGTLNYGYTF. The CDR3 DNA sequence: TGTGCCAGCAGCCCCGGGACACTAAACTATGGCTACACCTTC.

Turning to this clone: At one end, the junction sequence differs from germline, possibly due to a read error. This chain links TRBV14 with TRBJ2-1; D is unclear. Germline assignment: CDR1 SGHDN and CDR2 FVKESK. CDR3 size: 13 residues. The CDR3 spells CASSSVEYSEQFF. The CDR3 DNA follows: TGTGCCAGCAGTAGTGTCGAATACAGTGAGCAGTTCTTC.

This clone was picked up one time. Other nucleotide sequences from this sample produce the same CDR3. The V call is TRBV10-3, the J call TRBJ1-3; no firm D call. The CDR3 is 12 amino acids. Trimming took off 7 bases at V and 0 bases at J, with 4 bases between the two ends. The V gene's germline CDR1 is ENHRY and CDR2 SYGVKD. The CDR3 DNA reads TGTGCCATCATCAGCTCTGGAAACACCATATATTTT. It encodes CAIISSGNTIYF.

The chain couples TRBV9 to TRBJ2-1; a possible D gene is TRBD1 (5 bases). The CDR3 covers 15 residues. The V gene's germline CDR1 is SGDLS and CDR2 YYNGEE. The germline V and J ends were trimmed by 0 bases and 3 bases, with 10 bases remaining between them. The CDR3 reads CASSVGRGHYNEQFF. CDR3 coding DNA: TGTGCCAGCAGCGTAGGTAGGGGCCACTACAATGAGCAGTTCTTC. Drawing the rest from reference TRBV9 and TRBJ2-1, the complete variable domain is DSGVTQTPKHLITATGQRVTLRCSPRSGDLSVYWYQQSLDQGLQFLIQYYNGEERAKGNILERFSAQQFPDLHSELNLSSLELGDSALYFCASSVGRGHYNEQFFGPGTRLTVL.

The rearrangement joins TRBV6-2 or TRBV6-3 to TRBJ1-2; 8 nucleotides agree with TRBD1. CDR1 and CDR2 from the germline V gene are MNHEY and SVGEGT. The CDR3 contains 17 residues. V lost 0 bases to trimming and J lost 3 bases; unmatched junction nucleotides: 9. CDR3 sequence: CASSYSTTGALDYGYTF. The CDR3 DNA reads TGTGCCAGCAGTTACTCCACGACAGGGGCGCTAGACTATGGCTACACCTTC.

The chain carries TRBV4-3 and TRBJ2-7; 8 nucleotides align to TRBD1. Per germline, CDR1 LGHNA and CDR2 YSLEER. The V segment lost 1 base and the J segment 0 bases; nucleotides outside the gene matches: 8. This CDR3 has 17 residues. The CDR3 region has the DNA TGCGCCAGCAGCCAAGTTGCAGGGGGCTCAATCTCCTACGAGCAGTACTTC. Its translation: CASSQVAGGSISYEQYF.

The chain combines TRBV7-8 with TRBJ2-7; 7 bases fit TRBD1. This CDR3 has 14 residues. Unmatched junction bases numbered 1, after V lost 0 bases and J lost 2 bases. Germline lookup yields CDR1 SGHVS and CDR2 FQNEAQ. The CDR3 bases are TGTGCCAGCAGCTTAGCAGGGGGCCCCTACGAGCAGTACTTC. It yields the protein CASSLAGGPYEQYF.

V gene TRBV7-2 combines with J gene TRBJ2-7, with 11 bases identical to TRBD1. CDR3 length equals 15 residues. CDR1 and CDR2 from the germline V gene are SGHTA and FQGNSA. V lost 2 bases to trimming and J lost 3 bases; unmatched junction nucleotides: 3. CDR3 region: CASSLTGQGGYEQYF. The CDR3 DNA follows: TGTGCCAGCAGCTTAACGGGACAGGGGGGCTACGAGCAGTACTTC.

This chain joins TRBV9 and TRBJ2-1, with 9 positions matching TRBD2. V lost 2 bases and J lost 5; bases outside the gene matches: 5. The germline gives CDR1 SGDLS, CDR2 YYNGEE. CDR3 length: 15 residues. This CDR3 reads CASSVTSGLDNEQFF. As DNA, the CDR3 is TGTGCCAGCAGCGTCACTAGCGGGCTGGACAATGAGCAGTTCTTC.

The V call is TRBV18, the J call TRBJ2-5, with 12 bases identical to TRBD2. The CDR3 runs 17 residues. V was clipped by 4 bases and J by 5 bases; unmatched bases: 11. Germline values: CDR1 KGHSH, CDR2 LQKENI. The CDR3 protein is CASSQATSGRWGETQYF. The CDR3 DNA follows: TGTGCCAGCTCACAAGCGACTAGCGGGAGATGGGGGGAGACCCAGTACTTC.

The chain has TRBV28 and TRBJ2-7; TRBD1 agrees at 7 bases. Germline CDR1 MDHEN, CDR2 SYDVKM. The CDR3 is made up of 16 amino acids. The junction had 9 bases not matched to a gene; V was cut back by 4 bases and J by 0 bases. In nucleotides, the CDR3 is TGTGCCAGCAGTTGGGGGTTGACAGGGCCCTCCTACGAGCAGTACTTC. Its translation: CASSWGLTGPSYEQYF.